This T cell receptor (beta chain) was retrieved from a study of cytomegalovirus exposure and HLA in healthy donors. General study findings and limits: Apparent HLA restriction characterized most CMV-associated TCR beta chains in a later analysis.

The primer mix had 60 Vbeta and 13 Jbeta primers. The repertoire was sequenced with immunoSEQ multiplex PCR; TCRdb's copy has only in-frame clones and lacks some. The sample includes approximately 81,000 clones, over 65% of them seen just once. About this clone: The antigen remains undetermined.

The V end lost 4 bases, the J end lost 3 bases, and 18 bases lay between the germline ends. The CDR3 is 16 amino acids. Germline CDR1 PRHDT, CDR2 FYEKMQ (reference sequence). This clonotype was obtained from a man aged 50 to 59 in good health and CMV-seropositive. Sequencing input: PBMCs. The J gene is TRBJ1-1, the V gene TRBV13, with D unresolved. The CDR3 reads CASSSRRQSLDTEAFF. CDR3 DNA sequence: TGTGCCAGCAGCTCCCGAAGACAATCCTTAGACACTGAAGCTTTCTTT.